These T cell receptor beta chains were read from a single sample in a study of blood T cells in healthy people across ages. TCRdb used MiXCR to reprocess the 5' RACE reads, holding one entry per CDR3 protein. The top ten clones hold about a sixth of a sample with over 600,000 distinct CDR3 sequences, about half of them seen once. Sequenced sample: blood. These receptors originate from a man older than 75 in good health. Both conserved end residues are part of each CDR3. The order of the fields is CDR3 protein, CDR3 DNA, V gene, J gene, D gene, clone size. D genes are given only for firm matches. Clone size appears in some rows only: once, few, many, or a class for an expanded clone.

CDR3aa: CASSFFRQIEETQYF
CDR3nt: TGTGCCAGCAGTTTCTTTAGGCAGATAGAAGAGACCCAGTACTTC
v_gene: TRBV28
j_gene: TRBJ2-5
d_gene: .
abundance: .

CDR3aa: CASSQASGDGYTF
CDR3nt: TGTGCCAGCAGCCAGGCGTCGGGGGATGGCTACACCTTC
v_gene: TRBV5-5
j_gene: TRBJ1-2
d_gene: .
abundance: few

CDR3aa: CASSSSGGKYF
CDR3nt: TGTGCCAGCAGTTCTAGCGGGGGAAAGTACTTC
v_gene: TRBV12-3/TRBV12-4
j_gene: TRBJ2-5
d_gene: TRBD2
abundance: .

CDR3aa: CASSQVFASTETQYF
CDR3nt: TGTGCCAGCAGCCAAGTTTTCGCCTCCACGGAGACCCAGTACTTC
v_gene: TRBV6-5
j_gene: TRBJ2-5
d_gene: .
abundance: .

CDR3aa: CASSLTRGMGLAGEWYEQYF
CDR3nt: TGTGCCAGCAGTTTAACCAGGGGCATGGGACTAGCGGGGGAGTGGTACGAGCAGTACTTC
v_gene: TRBV12-3/TRBV12-4
j_gene: TRBJ2-7
d_gene: TRBD2
abundance: .

CDR3aa: CATSDLLGLAGVLFF
CDR3nt: TGTGCCACCAGTGATTTGCTAGGGCTAGCGGGAGTTCTGTTCTTC
v_gene: TRBV24-1
j_gene: TRBJ2-1
d_gene: TRBD2
abundance: .

CDR3aa: CASSFEGVSYNEQFF
CDR3nt: TGCGCCAGCAGCTTCGAGGGAGTCTCCTACAATGAGCAGTTCTTC
v_gene: TRBV5-1
j_gene: TRBJ2-1
d_gene: .
abundance: few

CDR3aa: CASSLGSTPEQFF
CDR3nt: TGTGCCAGCAGCTTAGGATCCACCCCTGAGCAGTTCTTC
v_gene: TRBV7-2
j_gene: TRBJ2-1
d_gene: .
abundance: .

CDR3aa: CASGLEVSETQYF
CDR3nt: TGCGCCAGCGGTCTAGAGGTATCGGAGACCCAGTACTTC
v_gene: TRBV5-1
j_gene: TRBJ2-5
d_gene: .
abundance: .

CDR3aa: CASSFGQGAGTDTQYF
CDR3nt: TGTGCCAGCAGCTTCGGACAGGGGGCGGGAACAGATACGCAGTATTTT
v_gene: TRBV7-9
j_gene: TRBJ2-3
d_gene: TRBD1
abundance: .

CDR3aa: CANSRTDSEKLFF
CDR3nt: TGTGCCAACAGTAGGACAGACTCTGAAAAACTGTTTTTT
v_gene: TRBV12-3/TRBV12-4
j_gene: TRBJ1-4
d_gene: .
abundance: .

CDR3aa: CASSWTSGSTTYNEQFF
CDR3nt: TGTGCCAGCAGCTGGACTAGCGGGAGTACCACCTACAATGAGCAGTTCTTC
v_gene: TRBV7-2
j_gene: TRBJ2-1
d_gene: TRBD2
abundance: .

CDR3aa: CASSVGGDNTEAFF
CDR3nt: TGTGCCAGCAGCGTCGGAGGAGATAACACTGAAGCTTTCTTT
v_gene: TRBV5-5
j_gene: TRBJ1-1
d_gene: .
abundance: .

CDR3aa: CASSLGNSYNEQFF
CDR3nt: TGCGCCAGCAGCTTAGGTAATTCCTACAATGAGCAGTTCTTC
v_gene: TRBV5-1
j_gene: TRBJ2-1
d_gene: .
abundance: many

CDR3aa: CASSSPLGREGQDTQYF
CDR3nt: TGTGCCAGCAGCTCACCCTTAGGGCGGGAGGGCCAGGATACGCAGTATTTT
v_gene: TRBV4-2
j_gene: TRBJ2-3
d_gene: TRBD2
abundance: .

CDR3aa: CAGSEELAQLSTDTQYF
CDR3nt: TGTGCCGGCAGTGAAGAACTAGCCCAGCTTAGCACAGATACGCAGTATTTT
v_gene: TRBV6-1
j_gene: TRBJ2-3
d_gene: .
abundance: .

CDR3aa: CASSDSTGIQETQYF
CDR3nt: TGTGCCAGCAGTGACTCGACAGGGATCCAAGAGACCCAGTACTTC
v_gene: TRBV25-1
j_gene: TRBJ2-5
d_gene: TRBD1
abundance: .

CDR3aa: CASSLDFQTDTQYF
CDR3nt: TGTGCCAGCAGCTTAGATTTTCAGACAGATACGCAGTATTTT
v_gene: TRBV11-2
j_gene: TRBJ2-3
d_gene: .
abundance: .

CDR3aa: CASSDLQGRHGYTF
CDR3nt: TGTGCCAGCAGCGATCTACAGGGCCGTCACGGCTACACCTTC
v_gene: TRBV7-3
j_gene: TRBJ1-2
d_gene: .
abundance: once

CDR3aa: CASRSGTSTDSLSTDTQYF
CDR3nt: TGTGCCAGCAGATCCGGGACTAGCACAGATAGTTTAAGCACAGATACGCAGTATTTT
v_gene: TRBV28
j_gene: TRBJ2-3
d_gene: TRBD2
abundance: .

CDR3aa: CAGSPRALETQYF
CDR3nt: TGTGCCGGCAGCCCGAGGGCCTTGGAGACCCAGTACTTC
v_gene: TRBV27
j_gene: TRBJ2-5
d_gene: .
abundance: .

CDR3aa: CASSQVNAGRTQETQYF
CDR3nt: TGTGCCAGCAGCCAAGTAAACGCGGGACGGACACAAGAGACCCAGTACTTC
v_gene: TRBV4-2
j_gene: TRBJ2-5
d_gene: .
abundance: .

CDR3aa: CASTPLGRRTYNEQFF
CDR3nt: TGTGCCAGCACCCCACTGGGGCGGAGGACCTACAATGAGCAGTTCTTC
v_gene: TRBV27
j_gene: TRBJ2-1
d_gene: .
abundance: .

CDR3aa: CSVEGGTGTSNEQFF
CDR3nt: TGCAGCGTTGAGGGTGGGACAGGGACTAGTAATGAGCAGTTCTTC
v_gene: TRBV29-1
j_gene: TRBJ2-1
d_gene: .
abundance: .

CDR3aa: CASSWTSGRAYEQYF
CDR3nt: TGTGCCAGCAGTTGGACTAGCGGGAGGGCCTACGAGCAGTACTTC
v_gene: TRBV12-3/TRBV12-4
j_gene: TRBJ2-7
d_gene: TRBD2
abundance: few

CDR3aa: CASSRRGDEQFF
CDR3nt: TGTGCCAGCAGTCGGAGGGGTGATGAGCAGTTCTTC
v_gene: TRBV6-6
j_gene: TRBJ2-1
d_gene: .
abundance: .

CDR3aa: CASSAPEAQESYEQYF
CDR3nt: TGTGCCAGCAGCGCACCCGAGGCCCAGGAGAGTTACGAGCAGTACTTC
v_gene: TRBV12-3/TRBV12-4
j_gene: TRBJ2-7
d_gene: .
abundance: .

CDR3aa: CASSLSRGAKNIQYF
CDR3nt: TGTGCCAGCAGCTTAAGCAGGGGAGCCAAAAACATTCAGTACTTC
v_gene: TRBV7-6
j_gene: TRBJ2-4
d_gene: .
abundance: many

CDR3aa: CASSQDPSGRDIQYF
CDR3nt: TGTGCCAGCAGCCAAGATCCTTCAGGCCGCGACATTCAGTACTTC
v_gene: TRBV14
j_gene: TRBJ2-4
d_gene: .
abundance: .

CDR3aa: CSARDAQGTEAFF
CDR3nt: TGCAGTGCTAGAGATGCCCAGGGCACTGAAGCTTTCTTT
v_gene: TRBV20-1
j_gene: TRBJ1-1
d_gene: .
abundance: .

CDR3aa: CASGSGSGYEQYF
CDR3nt: TGTGCCAGCGGAAGCGGGAGTGGATACGAGCAGTACTTC
v_gene: TRBV28
j_gene: TRBJ2-7
d_gene: TRBD2
abundance: .

CDR3aa: CAISEYSGANVLTF
CDR3nt: TGTGCCATCAGTGAATACTCTGGGGCCAACGTCCTGACTTTC
v_gene: TRBV10-3
j_gene: TRBJ2-6
d_gene: .
abundance: many

CDR3aa: CATHGTGGSYEQYF
CDR3nt: TGTGCCACCCACGGGACAGGGGGTTCCTACGAGCAGTACTTC
v_gene: TRBV10-3
j_gene: TRBJ2-7
d_gene: TRBD1
abundance: many

CDR3aa: CASSQLADFSYNEQYF
CDR3nt: TGCGCCAGCAGCCAACTAGCGGACTTTTCCTACAATGAGCAGTACTTC
v_gene: TRBV4-1
j_gene: TRBJ2-7
d_gene: TRBD2
abundance: .

CDR3aa: CASRTGYKTEAFF
CDR3nt: TGTGCCTCGCGGACAGGGTATAAGACTGAAGCTTTCTTT
v_gene: TRBV15
j_gene: TRBJ1-1
d_gene: TRBD1
abundance: few

CDR3aa: CASSLGTVSTTDTQYF
CDR3nt: TGTGCCAGCAGTTTGGGGACAGTCTCTACCACAGATACGCAGTATTTT
v_gene: TRBV12-3/TRBV12-4
j_gene: TRBJ2-3
d_gene: TRBD1
abundance: few

CDR3aa: CAWSMGTEAFF
CDR3nt: TGTGCCTGGAGCATGGGGACTGAAGCTTTCTTT
v_gene: TRBV30
j_gene: TRBJ1-1
d_gene: .
abundance: once

CDR3aa: CSAIATNTGELFF
CDR3nt: TGCAGCGCTATAGCGACTAACACCGGGGAGCTGTTTTTT
v_gene: TRBV29-1
j_gene: TRBJ2-2
d_gene: .
abundance: .

CDR3aa: CASSAQTGSTGELFF
CDR3nt: TGTGCCAGCAGCGCCCAGACAGGGAGCACCGGGGAGCTGTTTTTT
v_gene: TRBV7-2
j_gene: TRBJ2-2
d_gene: TRBD1
abundance: .

CDR3aa: CASEGTSGYNEQFF
CDR3nt: TGTGCCAGCGAGGGGACTAGCGGGTACAATGAGCAGTTCTTC
v_gene: TRBV6-1
j_gene: TRBJ2-1
d_gene: TRBD2
abundance: once

CDR3aa: CASSWPTLAKAYNEQFF
CDR3nt: TGTGCCAGCAGTTGGCCCACCCTAGCGAAAGCTTACAATGAGCAGTTCTTC
v_gene: TRBV12-3/TRBV12-4
j_gene: TRBJ2-1
d_gene: .
abundance: .

CDR3aa: CVSSESGVPYNEQYF
CDR3nt: TGTGTCAGCAGTGAATCGGGGGTCCCGTACAATGAGCAGTACTTC
v_gene: TRBV25-1
j_gene: TRBJ2-5
d_gene: .
abundance: .

CDR3aa: CASSIRGDTEAFF
CDR3nt: TGTGCCAGCAGCATAAGGGGTGACACTGAAGCTTTCTTT
v_gene: TRBV7-9
j_gene: TRBJ1-1
d_gene: .
abundance: few

CDR3aa: CASSLRDSGFYEQYF
CDR3nt: TGTGCCAGCAGCCTCCGGGACTCCGGGTTCTACGAGCAGTACTTC
v_gene: TRBV6-2/TRBV6-3
j_gene: TRBJ2-7
d_gene: .
abundance: many

CDR3aa: CARRTGGVTDTQYF
CDR3nt: TGTGCCCGGAGGACAGGGGGCGTAACAGATACGCAGTATTTT
v_gene: TRBV7-3
j_gene: TRBJ2-3
d_gene: TRBD1
abundance: .

CDR3aa: CSVFGRTLNGDTQYF
CDR3nt: TGCAGCGTTTTTGGTCGGACACTAAATGGAGATACGCAGTATTTT
v_gene: TRBV29-1
j_gene: TRBJ2-3
d_gene: .
abundance: few

CDR3aa: CSARDQFGSGVSSYNEQFF
CDR3nt: TGCAGTGCTAGAGATCAATTTGGTAGCGGGGTTAGCTCCTACAATGAGCAGTTCTTC
v_gene: TRBV20-1
j_gene: TRBJ2-1
d_gene: TRBD2
abundance: .

CDR3aa: CASSPPGRTYEQYF
CDR3nt: TGTGCCAGCAGCCCCCCCGGGAGAACCTACGAGCAGTACTTC
v_gene: TRBV28
j_gene: TRBJ2-7
d_gene: .
abundance: few